The entry that follows covers one T cell receptor beta chain sequence. Relapses following autologous stem cell transplantation were seen in all patients, with brentuximab vedotin exposure varying. This record comes from a study of PD-1 blockade in classical Hodgkin lymphoma. Generated by immunoSEQ multiplex PCR, the TCRdb table keeps only in-frame clones and is missing some. There are some 30,000 clones in the sample; 70% occur only once, and approximately 24% lies in the top ten. Per the germline V gene, CDR1 is MNHNS and CDR2 is SASEGT. The CDR3 totals 15 residues. The V and J ends lost 3 bases and 7 bases, in that order; junction bases with no gene match: 4.

The V and J genes are TRBV6-1 and TRBJ1-5, with 12 positions matching TRBD1. The material was peripheral blood mononuclear cells (PBMCs), obtained before the second cycle of nivolumab. The TCR was taken from a human donor with classical Hodgkin lymphoma. CDR3 in amino acids: CASSEGQGARQPQHF. In DNA, the CDR3 is TGTGCCAGCAGTGAGGGACAGGGGGCTCGGCAGCCCCAGCATTTT.